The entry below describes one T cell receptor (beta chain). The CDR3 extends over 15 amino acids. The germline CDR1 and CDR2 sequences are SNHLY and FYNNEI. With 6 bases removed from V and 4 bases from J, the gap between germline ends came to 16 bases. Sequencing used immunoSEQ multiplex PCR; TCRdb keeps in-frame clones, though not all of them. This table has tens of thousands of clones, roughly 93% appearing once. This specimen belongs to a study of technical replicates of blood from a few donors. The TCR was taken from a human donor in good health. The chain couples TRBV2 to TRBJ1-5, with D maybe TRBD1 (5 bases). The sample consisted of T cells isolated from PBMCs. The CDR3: CASSAMSDINQPQHF. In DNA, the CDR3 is TGTGCCAGCAGCGCTATGTCGGACATAAATCAGCCCCAGCATTTT.